Listed below are T cell receptor beta chains from one sample, sequenced in a study of technical replicates of blood from a few donors. TCRdb's table, derived via immunoSEQ multiplex PCR, lists solely in-frame clones and lacks some. The sample yields roughly 90,000 clones, roughly 94% seen once. Sequenced sample: T cells isolated from PBMCs. The receptors stem from a human donor in good health. Each CDR3 is given without its conserved first and last residue. A D gene is named only where the DNA matches it firmly.

d_gene,v_gene,CDR3aa
-,TRBV7-8,ASRQGASYEQY
-,TRBV6-1,ASSERLTGDHTQY
TRBD2,TRBV5-1,ASSLSSGGVVGNEQF
TRBD1,TRBV7-9,ASSAYRGYETQY
-,TRBV30,AWNSPLQGYEQY
TRBD2,TRBV28,ASSRYGGGANTGELF
TRBD1,TRBV29-1,SARGQGKTQY
TRBD1,TRBV28,AIRQGVVNEQF
TRBD2,TRBV15,ATSRDGLAGLHNEQF
TRBD1,TRBV25-1,AAGAGGPCQPQH
TRBD1,TRBV4-2,ASSQGQTGVYEQY
TRBD2,TRBV18,ASSPTGTSGAGANVLT
-,TRBV30,AWRAGDEKLF
-,TRBV6-4,ASSPSVLYGYT
-,TRBV7-2,ASSLGGVGTEAF
-,TRBV7-2,ASSLSGTSIRDNQPQH
-,TRBV4-1,ASSQDQMGFSGYT
-,TRBV9,ASSVSPGTEAF
-,TRBV2,ASSARDYEKLF
-,TRBV6-1,ASSDPGWI
-,TRBV18,ASSPPFYQGKIQPQH
-,TRBV9,ASSVGSRGSNSPLH
-,TRBV9,ASTRSTEILYGYT
TRBD2,TRBV6-6,ASSSGLAGASGKQY
-,TRBV6-5,ASSGSGIEAF
TRBD2,TRBV15,ATSRITSDTGELF
TRBD2,TRBV7-6,ASSLGVREAEQY
-,TRBV28,ASRGQYEQY
-,TRBV27,ASSSLSGSSYNEQF
TRBD1,TRBV9,ASSRQGARSEQF
-,TRBV10-2,ASSPTGFYTDTQY
-,TRBV6-5,ASSYSVAAHYEQY
TRBD1,TRBV5-8,ASSLEGASYNSPLH
-,TRBV5-1,ASSLGTDLGVTQY
TRBD1,TRBV5-8,ASRFRGTGSHEQY
-,TRBV7-8,ASSHVDFPLPGTQY
TRBD1,TRBV15,ATSRGQGSNQPQH
TRBD2,TRBV27,ASSLTSGGVYNEQF
TRBD2,TRBV11-2,ASSPGLAYEQY
-,TRBV9,ASSVAPDYGYT